The present TCR beta chain was sequenced within a study of shared clonotypes between healthy human individuals. Study-level findings and limits: Estimated richness was generally greater in naive than memory subsets. Rarefaction gave evidence that sorted-subset sequencing remained incomplete despite large depth.

Every subset had its genomic DNA shared out evenly among several immunoSEQ plates. Data came from immunoSEQ multiplex PCR; TCRdb stores just in-frame clones and leaves some out. The table includes about 2 million clones, 85% to 95% detected once. As regards this clone: Its antigen is not known.

CD8 cells regarded as naive lacked CD45RO, were positively chosen for CCR7, and omitted terminally differentiated effector memory CD45RA+ cells. The sequence was collected from a man younger than 35 in good health. The sample was naive CD8+ T cells sorted from blood.

CDR3 in amino acids: CASSSHQWGGYEKLFF. Written as DNA, the CDR3 is TGTGCCAGCAGCTCACATCAGTGGGGGGGTTATGAAAAACTGTTTTTT. This rearrangement joins TRBV28 to TRBJ1-4, with a possible D match to TRBD1 (5 bases). V shed 6 bases and J shed 6 bases, with 20 bases lying between them. The CDR3 has 16 residues. In germline, CDR1 is MDHEN, CDR2 SYDVKM. Combining the CDR3 with reference TRBV28 and TRBJ1-4 gives the whole variable domain DVKVTQSSRYLVKRTGEKVFLECVQDMDHENMFWYRQDPGLGLRLIYFSYDVKMKEKGDIPEGYSVSREKKERFSLILESASTNQTSMYLCASSSHQWGGYEKLFFGSGTQLSVL.